Sequencing of this TCR beta chain was carried out in a study of T cells in Graves' hyperthyroidism and ophthalmopathy. General study findings and limits: Blood also carried most thyroid clonotypes expanded above 0.001. Before onset, by a median of about seven months, the model predicted ophthalmopathy.

Patients were excluded because of uncontrolled infection, other autoimmune disease, pregnancy or lactation. RNA transcripts gave rise to amplified TCR beta CDR3 regions. A first-round RT-PCR of the TCR CDR3 used the HTBI primer set. TCRdb reprocessed the multiplex PCR reads via MiXCR and lists one record per CDR3 protein. Of hundreds of thousands of distinct CDR3 sequences listed, over 40% are singletons. This clonotype was seen ten or more times. Its antigen remains unidentified. This clonotype was obtained from an adult man with Graves' disease, either hyperthyroidism or ophthalmopathy (not recorded which). Sequenced input: peripheral blood or thyroid tissue (not recorded which).

This CDR3 is CASSRDRGLETQYF. CDR3 bases: TGTGCCAGCAGTCGTGACAGGGGGCTGGAGACCCAGTACTTC. This chain joins TRBV7-9 and TRBJ2-5, with 10 bases lining up with TRBD1. Germline CDR1 reads SEHNR; CDR2 reads FQNEAQ (reference sequence). The CDR3 consists of 14 residues. The V and J ends lost 6 bases and 5 bases, in that order; junction bases with no gene match: 6.